The 5 T cell receptor beta chains presented below share a single source sample, sequenced in a study of blood T cell repertoires in COVID-19. Only in-frame clones appear in the TCRdb table, and some are missing; sequencing was by immunoSEQ multiplex PCR. The data hold approximately 150,000 clones, with more than 85% observed a single time. Sequencing was done on a sample of peripheral blood. These receptors all stem from a woman older than 75 with COVID-19, enrolled during active disease.

This sequence joins TRBV2 and TRBJ2-5; D may be TRBD1 (5 bases). The CDR3 has 15 residues. Deletions cut 3 bases from V and 0 bases from J, with 11 bases between. CDR1 is SNHLY and CDR2 is FYNNEI in the germline V gene. The CDR3 loop reads CASSDMQGYQETQYF. CDR3 DNA: TGTGCCAGCAGTGATATGCAGGGCTACCAAGAGACCCAGTACTTC. Full variable domain (remainder filled in from reference TRBV2 and TRBJ2-5): EPEVTQTPSHQVTQMGQEVILRCVPISNHLYFYWYRQILGQKVEFLVSFYNNEISEKSEIFDDQFSVERPDGSNFTLKIRSTKLEDSAMYFCASSDMQGYQETQYFGPGTRLLVL.

The chain uses TRBV3-1 (or the pseudogene TRBV3-2) and TRBJ1-5, with D possibly TRBD1 on 6 matching bases. Trimming pared 0 bases from V and 10 bases from J, leaving 16 bases between. CDR3 length equals 15 residues. The germline V gene encodes CDR1 LGHDT and CDR2 YNNKEL (reference sequence). In DNA form, the CDR3 reads TGTGCCAGCAGCCAAGATGGGCCAGGGGACCGACCCCAGCATTTT. Translated: CASSQDGPGDRPQHF.

The chain couples TRBV18 to TRBJ1-1; D not certain. Germline V gene lookup returns CDR1 KGHSH and CDR2 LQKENI. Deletions cut 1 base from V and 6 bases from J, with 15 bases between. CDR3 length equals 15 residues. The chain's CDR3 is CASSPRLMVESEAFF. DNA of the CDR3: TGTGCCAGCTCACCACGGCTCATGGTCGAATCTGAAGCTTTCTTT.

The chain recombines TRBV7-9 with TRBJ2-7; D possibly corresponds to TRBD1 (5 bases). Germline V lookup: CDR1 SEHNR, CDR2 FQNEAQ (reference sequence). This CDR3 contains 12 residues. Deletions cut 2 bases from V and 9 bases from J, with 11 bases between. The CDR3 sequence is CASSLTGAGQYF. CDR3 DNA: TGTGCCAGCAGCTTAACTGGGGCAGGGCAGTACTTC. The variable domain in full, completed from reference TRBV7-9 and TRBJ2-7, reads DTGVSQNPRHKITKRGQNVTFRCDPISEHNRLYWYRQTLGQGPEFLTYFQNEAQLEKSRLLSDRFSAERPKGSFSTLEIQRTEQGDSAMYLCASSLTGAGQYFGPGTRLTVT.

The chain joins TRBV28 to TRBJ2-5, with TRBD2 matching over 7 bases. The V segment lost 4 bases and the J segment 5 bases; nucleotides outside the gene matches: 13. The CDR3 is 16 amino acids. Germline CDR1 and CDR2: MDHEN and SYDVKM. This chain's CDR3 is CASSSPGGGEGETQYF. The CDR3, as DNA: TGTGCCAGCAGTTCCCCGGGGGGAGGTGAGGGGGAGACCCAGTACTTC. Filled out from reference TRBV28 and TRBJ2-5, the complete variable domain reads DVKVTQSSRYLVKRTGEKVFLECVQDMDHENMFWYRQDPGLGLRLIYFSYDVKMKEKGDIPEGYSVSREKKERFSLILESASTNQTSMYLCASSSPGGGEGETQYFGPGTRLLVL.